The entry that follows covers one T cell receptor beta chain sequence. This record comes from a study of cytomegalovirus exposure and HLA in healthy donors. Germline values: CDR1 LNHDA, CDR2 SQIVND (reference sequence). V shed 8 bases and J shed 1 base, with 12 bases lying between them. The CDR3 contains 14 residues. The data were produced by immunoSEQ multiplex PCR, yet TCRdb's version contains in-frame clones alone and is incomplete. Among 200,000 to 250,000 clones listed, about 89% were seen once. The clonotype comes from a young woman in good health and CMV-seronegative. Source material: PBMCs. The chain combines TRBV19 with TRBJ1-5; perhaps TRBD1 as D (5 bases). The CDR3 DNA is TGTGCCAGTGGAGGCGGGGGGAGCAATCAGCCCCAGCATTTT. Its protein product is CASGGGGSNQPQHF.